This TCR beta chain was captured by sequencing in a study of CD8+CD57+ T cells in acquired aplastic anemia. Study as a whole: The DNA of sorted CD4+ and CD8+ cells averaged roughly 3.2 ug.

Researchers used genomic DNA as the template to profile TCR beta VDJ and CDR3. TCRdb reprocessed the reads via MiXCR and lists one record per CDR3 protein. The sample shows 50,000 to 70,000 distinct CDR3 sequences, less than 65% of them seen only once. The receptor was derived from a human donor in good health, serving as a control. Sequenced material: sorted CD4+, CD8+, or CD8+CD57+ T cells (not recorded which) from PBMCs.

In nucleotides, the CDR3 is TGCGCCAGCAGCTTGGAGCAGGGCGAAGAGACCCAGTACTTC. Translating it yields CASSLEQGEETQYF. This chain uses TRBV5-1 with TRBJ2-5, with a weak D call TRBD1 (5 bases). The CDR3 runs 14 residues. V was shortened by 0 bases and J by 3 bases, with 9 bases between the two germline ends. CDR1 and CDR2 from the germline V gene are SGHRS and YFSETQ. The full variable domain, its missing parts supplied by reference TRBV5-1 and TRBJ2-5, is KAGVTQTPRYLIKTRGQQVTLSCSPISGHRSVSWYQQTPGQGLQFLFEYFSETQRNKGNFPGRFSGRQFSNSRSEMNVSTLELGDSALYLCASSLEQGEETQYFGPGTRLLVL.